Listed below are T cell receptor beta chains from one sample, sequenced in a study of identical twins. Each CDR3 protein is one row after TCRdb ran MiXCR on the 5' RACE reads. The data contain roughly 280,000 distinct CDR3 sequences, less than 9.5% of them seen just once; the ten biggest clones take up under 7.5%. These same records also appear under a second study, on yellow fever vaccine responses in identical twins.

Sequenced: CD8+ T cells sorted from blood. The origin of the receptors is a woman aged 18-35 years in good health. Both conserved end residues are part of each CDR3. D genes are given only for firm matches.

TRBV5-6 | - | CASSSRSPPKRYGREQYF
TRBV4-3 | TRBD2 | CASSQDTSGRFNEQFF
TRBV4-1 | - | CASSQAEGRHSEAFF
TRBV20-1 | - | CSARGGTGHLVRTSPLHF
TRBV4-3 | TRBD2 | CASSQEATSGTAYNEQFF
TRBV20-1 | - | CSARYSGTMDEQFF
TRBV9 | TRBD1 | CASSVSAGTGDNEQFF
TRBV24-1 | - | CATSDLGEQFF
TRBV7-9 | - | CASSPGTGFLYEQYF
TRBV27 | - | CASSLGPTTMNTEAFF
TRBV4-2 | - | CASSPQRTDTQYF
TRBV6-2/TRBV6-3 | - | CASSYRDYNEQFF
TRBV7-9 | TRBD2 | CASSLLRGNTDTQYF
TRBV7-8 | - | CASSSWDHEQYF
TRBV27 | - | CASSPHLSSYNEQFF
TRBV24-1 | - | CATSDLGYNEQFF
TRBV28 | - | CASSVPLYKREAEQFF
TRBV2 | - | CASSEEAAWDEQYF
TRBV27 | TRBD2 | CASRPASSGSTDTQYF
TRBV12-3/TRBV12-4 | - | CASSFPGSSLYEQYF